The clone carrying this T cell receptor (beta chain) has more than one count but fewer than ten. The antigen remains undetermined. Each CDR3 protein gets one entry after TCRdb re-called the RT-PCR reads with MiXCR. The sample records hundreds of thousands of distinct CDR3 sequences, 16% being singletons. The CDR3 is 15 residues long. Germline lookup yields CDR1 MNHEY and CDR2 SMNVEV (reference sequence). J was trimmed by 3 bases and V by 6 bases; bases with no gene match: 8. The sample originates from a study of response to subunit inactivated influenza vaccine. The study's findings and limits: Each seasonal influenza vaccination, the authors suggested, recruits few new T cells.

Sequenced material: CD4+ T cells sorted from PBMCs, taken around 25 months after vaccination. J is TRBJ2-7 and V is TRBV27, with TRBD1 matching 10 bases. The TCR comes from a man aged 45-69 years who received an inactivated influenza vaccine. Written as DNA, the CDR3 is TGTGCCAGCAGCCTCCCGGGACAGGGGTTCTACGAGCAGTACTTC. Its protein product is CASSLPGQGFYEQYF.